The rows below give T cell receptor beta chains drawn from one sample of a study of response to subunit inactivated influenza vaccine. TCRdb reprocessed the RT-PCR reads via MiXCR and lists one record per CDR3 protein. Of around 600,000 distinct CDR3 sequences listed, around 11% are singletons. These data are also associated with another study on T cells expressing NK-cell markers.

This sample comprised PBMCs from blood, obtained on the day of vaccination. These receptors originate from a man between 50 and 59 years old who received an inactivated influenza vaccine. CDR3s include the opening cysteine and the closing phenylalanine or tryptophan. D genes are given only for firm matches. For some rows the clone size is stated as once, few or many, or as a class when expanded; others skip it.

v_gene	d_gene	len	abundance	j_gene	CDR3nt	CDR3aa
TRBV15	NA	13	NA	TRBJ2-1	TGTGCCACCAGCAGAGATATGAACTATGAGCAGTTCTTC	CATSRDMNYEQFF
TRBV9	TRBD2	16	many	TRBJ2-2	TGTGCCAGCAGCGTAACTCGAGCGGGGGCTGTCGGGGAGCTGTTTTTT	CASSVTRAGAVGELFF
TRBV20-1	TRBD1	14	NA	TRBJ1-1	TGCAGTGCAGAGACCGGGACAGGGTTGACTGAAGCTTTCTTT	CSAETGTGLTEAFF
TRBV15	NA	14	NA	TRBJ2-7	TGTGCCACCAGCAGAGATCAAGGCCACTACGAGCAGTACTTC	CATSRDQGHYEQYF
TRBV7-2	NA	13	few	TRBJ2-1	TGTGCCAGCAGCTTAGGCTACTACAATGAGCAGTTCTTC	CASSLGYYNEQFF
TRBV29-1	NA	11	few	TRBJ2-1	TGCAGCGCGACTATTATGGATGAGCAGTTCTTC	CSATIMDEQFF
TRBV5-1	NA	14	many	TRBJ1-3	TGCGCCAGCAGCAGCGGGGACTCTGGAAACACCATATATTTT	CASSSGDSGNTIYF
TRBV7-6	NA	15	few	TRBJ2-1	TGTGCCAGCAGCTTAGAGGTGACAGCCTACAATGAGCAGTTCTTC	CASSLEVTAYNEQFF
TRBV4-2	TRBD2	16	NA	TRBJ2-1	TGTGCCAGCAAAACGACTAGCGGCCCCTCCTACAATGAGCAGTTCTTC	CASKTTSGPSYNEQFF
TRBV6-1	TRBD2	14	NA	TRBJ2-5	TGTGCCAGCAGACCTAGCGGGACCCAAGAGACCCAGTACTTC	CASRPSGTQETQYF
TRBV6-2/TRBV6-3	NA	15	NA	TRBJ2-1	TGTGCCAGCAGTTACTTCAGGAGCTCCTACAATGAGCAGTTCTTC	CASSYFRSSYNEQFF
TRBV25-1	NA	15	NA	TRBJ1-4	TGTGCCAGCAGTGGCCACCTAGGGACGGAGGAAAAACTGTTTTTT	CASSGHLGTEEKLFF
TRBV5-1	NA	14	NA	TRBJ1-2	TGCGCCAGCAGAGCCTCAGGGTCTAACTATGGCTACACCTTC	CASRASGSNYGYTF
TRBV28	TRBD2	16	NA	TRBJ2-5	TGTGCCAGCAGTTTATCCGGACTAGCGGATCAAGAGACCCAGTACTTC	CASSLSGLADQETQYF
TRBV11-2	NA	14	few	TRBJ2-7	TGTGCCAGCAGCTCCCTTGGTGGGGGCTACGAGCAGTACTTC	CASSSLGGGYEQYF
TRBV6-2/TRBV6-3	NA	12	NA	TRBJ2-7	TGTGCCAGCAGACCGACTCTCTACGAGCAGTACTTC	CASRPTLYEQYF
TRBV7-9	TRBD1	14	few	TRBJ2-5	TGTGCCAGCAGCCAATTACAGGGGGCTGAGACCCAGTACTTC	CASSQLQGAETQYF
TRBV11-2	TRBD2	18	many	TRBJ2-5	TGTGCCAGCAGCTTAGGTGTGCTAGCGGGGGAAGCACAAGAGACCCAGTACTTC	CASSLGVLAGEAQETQYF
TRBV7-6	TRBD1	16	few	TRBJ1-4	TGTGCCAGCAGCTCAATGACAGGGGGAATTAATGAAAAACTGTTTTTT	CASSSMTGGINEKLFF
TRBV18	TRBD2	16	NA	TRBJ2-7	TGTGCCAGCTCATCCAGGACTAGCGGGAGTCCACACGAGCAGTACTTC	CASSSRTSGSPHEQYF
TRBV29-1	TRBD2	14	NA	TRBJ2-1	TGCAGCGCCCCAATAGCGGGAGATTACAATGAGCAGTTCTTC	CSAPIAGDYNEQFF
TRBV7-2	TRBD2	16	NA	TRBJ2-7	TGTGCCAGCAGCTTAGGACTAGCGGGGGACTCCTACGAGCAGTACTTC	CASSLGLAGDSYEQYF
TRBV20-1	TRBD1	14	NA	TRBJ2-4	TGCAGTGCCAGACCCGACAGGGGGGGAAACATTCAGTACTTC	CSARPDRGGNIQYF
TRBV7-6	NA	14	few	TRBJ2-7	TGTGCCAGCAGCTTTGGCGACGGGGGCAACGAGCAGTACTTC	CASSFGDGGNEQYF
TRBV4-1	NA	13	NA	TRBJ1-3	TGCGCCAGCAGCCAAGATTCGGAAAACACCATATATTTT	CASSQDSENTIYF
TRBV13	TRBD1	15	many	TRBJ2-7	TGTGCCAGCAGTCCTGGACAGGGCGCCTCCTACGAGCAGTACTTC	CASSPGQGASYEQYF
TRBV20-1	NA	15	many	TRBJ1-2	TGCAGTGCTAGAGATAACAGGGCGGAAAACTATGGCTACACCTTC	CSARDNRAENYGYTF
TRBV12-3/TRBV12-4	TRBD1	13	NA	TRBJ2-5	TGTGCCAGCAGAAAGACAGGGGCTGAGACCCAGTACTTC	CASRKTGAETQYF
TRBV12-3/TRBV12-4	TRBD1	15	few	TRBJ2-1	TGTGCCAGCAGGCCAGACAGGGCTTCCTACAATGAGCAGTTCTTC	CASRPDRASYNEQFF
TRBV7-9	NA	16	few	TRBJ1-6	TGTGCCAGCAGCGCAAAACCGGGACTAAATAATTCACCCCTCCACTTT	CASSAKPGLNNSPLHF
TRBV6-5	NA	17	many	TRBJ2-6	TGTGCCAGCAGTTACTCGACGGGGCTAACTGGGGCCAACGTCCTGACTTTC	CASSYSTGLTGANVLTF
TRBV7-2	NA	13	few	TRBJ2-1	TGTGCCAGCAGCTTAGAGGGGTTCGGTGAGCAGTTCTTC	CASSLEGFGEQFF
TRBV12-3/TRBV12-4	NA	14	NA	TRBJ2-5	TGTGCCAGCAGTGAGCCGGGATCCCAAGAGACCCAGTACTTC	CASSEPGSQETQYF
TRBV5-1	NA	15	few	TRBJ2-2	TGCGCCAGCAGCTTGGCAGGGGATAACACCGGGGAGCTGTTTTTT	CASSLAGDNTGELFF
TRBV28	TRBD2	13	NA	TRBJ2-5	TGTGCCATCGGACTAGCGGGAGGAAAGACCCAGTACTTC	CAIGLAGGKTQYF
TRBV3-1	TRBD2	16	few	TRBJ2-2	TGTGCCAGCAGCCCCCTGGGGCGGGGGGGCCCCGGGGAGCTGTTTTTT	CASSPLGRGGPGELFF
TRBV25-1	TRBD2	15	NA	TRBJ2-7	TGTGCCAGCAGTGGTCTAGCGGGAGGAACGGGCGAGCAGTACTTC	CASSGLAGGTGEQYF
TRBV7-2	NA	14	NA	TRBJ2-7	TGTGCCAGCAGTAGGAGGGACGGAGCCTACGAGCAGTACTTC	CASSRRDGAYEQYF
TRBV29-1	NA	13	few	TRBJ2-6	TGCAGCGTTGACGTCTCTGGGGCCAACGTCCTGACTTTC	CSVDVSGANVLTF
TRBV29-1	NA	14	many	TRBJ1-1	TGCAGCGTTGGGGCAGGGTTCTTGGGTACTGAAGCTTTCTTT	CSVGAGFLGTEAFF
TRBV7-2	NA	13	many	TRBJ1-5	TGTGCCAGCAGCTTAGACAGGTTCGAACCCCAGCATTTT	CASSLDRFEPQHF